The clone carrying this TCR beta chain came up many times. Its target is unknown. This record comes from a study of Graves' ophthalmopathy and Graves' hyperthyroidism. RNA transcripts provided the template for amplifying TCR beta CDR3 regions. The first round was an RT-PCR with HTBI primers, and the second round was a multiplex PCR. A single record per CDR3 protein comes from TCRdb applying MiXCR to the multiplex PCR reads. The table lists 1 million to 1.3 million distinct CDR3 sequences, about 40% of them singletons. Overall study findings and caveats: Ophthalmopathy progression prediction by the model yielded a sensitivity of 55% to 71% and a specificity of approximately 77%. A model built from 13 signatures distinguished ophthalmopathy from stable hyperthyroidism with approximately 89% sensitivity and approximately 81% specificity. Blood also contained most of the expanded thyroid clonotypes above 0.001 frequency.

This clonotype was obtained from an adult man with Graves' hyperthyroidism. What was sequenced was peripheral blood or thyroid tissue (not recorded which).

CDR3 amino acids: CASSLVLGRVWWGEQYF. The CDR3 DNA reads as TGTGCCAGCAGCTTAGTACTTGGCAGGGTCTGGTGGGGCGAGCAGTACTTC. The J gene is TRBJ2-7, the V gene TRBV7-8; possibly TRBD1 for D (5 bases). Deletions cut 1 base from V and 6 bases from J, with 22 bases between. The germline CDR1 and CDR2 sequences are SGHVS and FQNEAQ. The CDR3 contains 17 residues. Full variable domain (outside the CDR3, taken from reference TRBV7-8 and TRBJ2-7): GAGVSQSPRYKVAKRGQDVALRCDPISGHVSLFWYQQALGQGPEFLTYFQNEAQLDKSGLPSDRFFAERPEGSVSTLKIQRTQQEDSAVYLCASSLVLGRVWWGEQYFGPGTRLTVT.